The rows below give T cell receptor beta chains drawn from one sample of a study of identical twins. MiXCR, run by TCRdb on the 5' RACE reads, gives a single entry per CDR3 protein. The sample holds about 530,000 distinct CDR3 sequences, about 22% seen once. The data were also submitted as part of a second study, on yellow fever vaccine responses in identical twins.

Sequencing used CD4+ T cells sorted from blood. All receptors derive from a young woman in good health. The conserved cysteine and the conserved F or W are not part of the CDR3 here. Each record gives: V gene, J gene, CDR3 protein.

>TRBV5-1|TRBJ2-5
ASSLGLAGGPGQETQY
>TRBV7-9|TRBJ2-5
ASSAPPSLGRETQY
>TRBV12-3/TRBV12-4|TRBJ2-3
ASSLRAGGGTDTQY
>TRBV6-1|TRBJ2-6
ASRIQRGAPGANVLT
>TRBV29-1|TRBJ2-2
SVSGGGLTGELF
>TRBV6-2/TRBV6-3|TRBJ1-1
ASSYFGPYPKTEAF
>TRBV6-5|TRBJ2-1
ASSYKFGGKSYNEQF
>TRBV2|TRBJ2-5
ASSSGRTQETQY
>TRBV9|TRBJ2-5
ASSADLVQTQY
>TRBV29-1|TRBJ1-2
SVDPQGANYGYT
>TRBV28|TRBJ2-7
ASRSSGGEAYEQY
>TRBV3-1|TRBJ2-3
ASSQAGEHTQY
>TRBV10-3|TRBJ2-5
AISDITETQY
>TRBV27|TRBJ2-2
ASHKSGRVNTGELF
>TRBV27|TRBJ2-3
ASSVSGRGTDTQY
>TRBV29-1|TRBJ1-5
SVGDYQGQPQH
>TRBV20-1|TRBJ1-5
SARVIGVNQPQH
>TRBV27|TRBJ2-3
ASSLLQVGTDTQY
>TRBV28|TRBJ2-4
ASRPLGGRSENIQY
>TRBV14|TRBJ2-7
ASSQTGRAAYEQY
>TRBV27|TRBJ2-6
ASSQSGAGANVLT
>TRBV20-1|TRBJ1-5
SARSENGNQPQH
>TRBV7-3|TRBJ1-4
ASSLMGRASGANEKLF
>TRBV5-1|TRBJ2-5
ASSYSGSKETQY
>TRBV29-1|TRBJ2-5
SGAPGGETQY
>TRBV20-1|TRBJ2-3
SARLASVEDTQY
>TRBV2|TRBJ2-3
ASRVQGSTDTQY
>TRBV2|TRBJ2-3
ASVMRTTRTDTQY
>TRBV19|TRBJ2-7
ASSTNRKSEQY
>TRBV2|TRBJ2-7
ASIASDSYEQY
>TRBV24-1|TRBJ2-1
ATSDTGPNSYNEQF
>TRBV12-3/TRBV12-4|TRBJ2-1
ASSNQWAGVYNEQF
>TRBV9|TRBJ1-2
ASSFDSRGYT
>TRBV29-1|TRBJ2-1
SVELLGNEQF
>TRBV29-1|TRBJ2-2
SVKPGTHNTGELF
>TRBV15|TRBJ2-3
ATSRDLHTQY
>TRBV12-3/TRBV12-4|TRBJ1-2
ASSRGQGLANYGYT
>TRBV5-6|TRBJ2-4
ASGRIVTGNIQY